Below, 6 T cell receptor beta chains from the same sample are listed, as sequenced in a study of OX40 agonist ivuxolimab in advanced cancers. Some clones are missing from TCRdb's copy, which holds only in-frame ones; the method was immunoSEQ multiplex PCR. Seen here are fewer than 90,000 clones, about 86% observed once, and the top ten hold roughly 8%. The specimen was CD4+ or CD8+ T cells sorted from blood, collected in a trial of the OX40 agonist ivuxolimab. The receptors come from an adult with an advanced solid tumor such as melanoma, head and neck, liver or kidney cancer.

V gene TRBV5-4 combines with J gene TRBJ2-6; D possibly corresponds to TRBD2 (5 bases). The V and J ends lost 4 bases and 4 bases respectively, with 12 bases between them. CDR3 size: 15 residues. CDR1 and CDR2 from the germline V gene are SGHNT and YYREEE (reference sequence). The CDR3 bases are TGTGCCAGCAGCACTGGAGGTGCAGGGGCCAACGTCCTGACTTTC. Amino acid sequence: CASSTGGAGANVLTF.

This clone was found once. V and J are TRBV25-1 and TRBJ2-7; D could derive from TRBD1 or TRBD2 (5 bases each). Germline values: CDR1 MGHDK, CDR2 SYGVNS. V lost 4 bases and J 4 bases, leaving 17 bases between the germline ends. The CDR3 length is 15 residues. The CDR3 region is CASSGGAAGRYEQYF. In DNA form, the CDR3 reads TGTGCCAGCAGTGGAGGGGCGGCAGGGCGGTACGAGCAGTACTTC.

The chain joins TRBV7-6 to TRBJ2-5, with D unresolved. The V gene's germline CDR1 is SGHVS and CDR2 FNYEAQ. V lost 4 bases and J 2 bases, leaving 14 bases between the germline ends. This CDR3 comprises 15 residues. The CDR3 loop reads CASSSSRRSQETQYF. Here the CDR3 DNA reads TGTGCCAGCAGCTCCTCACGACGGTCACAAGAGACCCAGTACTTC.

The chain uses TRBV5-4 and TRBJ1-1; no firm D call. With 4 bases removed from V and 4 bases from J, the gap between germline ends came to 23 bases. The CDR3 contains 17 residues. CDR1 SGHNT and CDR2 YYREEE come from the germline V gene (reference sequence). The CDR3 DNA follows: TGTGCCAGCAGCCCTACGTGGAGTGAGGGCGGCGGCACTGAAGCTTTCTTT. This sequence encodes CASSPTWSEGGGTEAFF.

The chain employs TRBV30 and TRBJ1-5, with D uncertain. The CDR3 covers 12 residues. Between the trimmed V and J ends, which lost 1 base and 1 base, there was a span of 2 bases. CDR1 is GTSNPN and CDR2 is SVGIG in the germline V gene (reference sequence). The CDR3 coding sequence is TGTGCCTGGAGTGGGAGCAATCAGCCCCAGCATTTT. Residues: CAWSGSNQPQHF.

This clone was counted only a few times. The chain combines TRBV9 with TRBJ2-1, with 10 positions matching TRBD2. V lost 4 bases, J lost 12 bases, and 10 bases stayed unmatched. The CDR3 covers 14 residues. Germline V gives CDR1 SGDLS, CDR2 YYNGEE. The CDR3 DNA reads TGTGCCAGCAGCCAGCGGGGACTAGCGAATCGGCAGTTCTTC. Translating gives CASSQRGLANRQFF.